This T cell receptor beta chain comes out of a study of cytotoxic CD8 clonotypes in ibrutinib-treated CLL listed by TCRdb under 2021. About the investigation overall: The cohort included approximately 15 treatment-naive and under 13 relapsed/refractory patients; roughly 17 were IGHV unmutated. On average, each sample had about 250,000 productive templates and more than 75,000 productive rearrangements. Cryopreserved peripheral blood mononuclear cells were obtained prior to treatment, at the time of response, and at either disease progression or sustained remission. Of the approximately 87 participants in the trial, about 26 had longitudinal samples available. Response samples were obtained after a median of about 13 months of treatment, with a range of about 6 to 36 months. Every sample from remission and from progressive disease was obtained while the patients were still on ibrutinib. Responses were partial in 24 patients and complete in 2; after median roughly 69 months follow-up, some 15 stayed in remission and 12 progressed.

The time point label for this specimen denotes: eleven to twelve months on ibrutinib. For TCR beta library preparation, 2 to 2.5 micrograms of genomic DNA were isolated from cryopreserved PBMCs. Longitudinal blood samples from CLL patients on ibrutinib monotherapy were analyzed using high-throughput TCR beta sequencing. Patients were enrolled in a phase 2 open-label single-center ibrutinib monotherapy trial. Looking up the germline V gene yields CDR1 MGHRA and CDR2 YSYEKL. The CDR3 has 17 amino acids, counting the end cysteine and phenylalanine. The CDR3 DNA has 51 bases and is translated from base 1. V has 4 bases trimmed and J has 8 bases trimmed; junction bases matching no gene number 16. Each clonotype received, on average, 10x coverage in deep resolution sequencing performed on a MiSeq, where the target depth lay between 1 in 1 million and 1 in 200,000 T cells. The immunoSEQ hsTCRB Kit was used to generate the TCR beta libraries. Concerning the study's data processing: ImmunoSEQ Data Assistant and ImmunoSEQ Analyzer were used for data analysis, and V, D and J genes were assigned according to IMGT definitions. Clonality, which ranges from 0 to 1, was calculated by subtracting the normalized Shannon entropy of productive rearrangement frequencies from one. Only overrepresented clonotypes making up at least 0.05% of each patient's repertoire were included in the public clonotype analysis. Repertoires from some 14 age-matched healthy donors in immuneACCESS were used as clonality controls. TCRdb holds this immuneACCESS table with in-frame rearrangements only. Some clones are missing; in checked studies, unresolved V genes explain under half, and the rest has no known cause. The DNA gave D and trimming, while V, J and clone size come from that table. This sample has 45,000 or so clones in its table, and 60% to 80% of those were observed once. The ten most abundant clones make up approximately 13% of the sample.

Study-level results and caveats: Public clonotypes were found to be uncommon and were observed to contract or remain stable during treatment; the increase in clonality was shown to reflect expansion of private clonotypes at ibrutinib response. At ibrutinib response clonality went up, during sustained remission it held steady, and at progression it dropped back toward baseline. Sampling times were not matched between sustained-remission and progressing patients, and lymph node repertoires were not studied. At baseline, clonality was higher than in age-matched healthy donors and showed a strong correlation with circulating CD8+ T-cell counts.

Concerning this clone: This receptor's antigen is unknown. Per-base quality was not reported, and no clone a single base away is much larger than it.

The sequence joins TRBV4-1 to TRBJ2-1, and TRBD2 matches 8 of the central bases. Material: PBMCs, obtained after 12 months of ibrutinib treatment. The clonotype originates from a human donor with chronic lymphocytic leukemia. The encoded CDR3 is CASSPGGRLASRDEQFF. Read as DNA, the sequence is TGCGCCAGCAGCCCGGGGGGGAGGCTAGCGTCTAGGGATGAGCAGTTCTTC.